What follows are 30 T cell receptor beta chains derived from one specimen sequenced in a study of shared clonotypes between healthy human individuals (dated by TCRdb to between 2020 and 2021). Library preparation employed the immunoSEQ multiplex PCR assay. The source is immuneACCESS, and TCRdb retained only in-frame sequences with V and J called. Part of the clones is not carried over; for the studies checked, unresolved V genes explain less than half of this, and the remainder is unexplained. This sample has approximately 1.1 million clones in its table, and approximately 80% of those were observed once. Approximately 0.5% of the sample comes from the top ten. The source material was memory CD4+ T cells from PBMCs. According to the study, the label for this sample's cell subset or site signals: CD45RA-negative fraction. The source is a man aged 18 to 30 in good health. Some clones in this sample may be carry-over from other donors' samples.

This rearrangement joins TRBV10-1 to TRBJ2-3, with 7 positions matching TRBD1. CDR3 length equals 15 residues. The ends lost 4 bases at V and 0 bases at J; junction bases unmatched: 4. Germline-derived CDR1 and CDR2 are WNHNN and SYGVQD (reference sequence). The CDR3 spells CASSGGQVSTDTQYF. CDR3 coding DNA: TGCGCCAGCAGTGGTGGACAGGTCAGCACAGATACGCAGTATTTT.

This clone was recorded a few times. This specimen includes other DNA sequences encoding the same CDR3. The chain carries TRBV11-2 and TRBJ2-7, with D possibly TRBD2 on 6 matching bases. Germline V gene sequence: CDR1 SGHAT, CDR2 FQNNGV. CDR3 length: 15 residues. V dropped 5 bases and J dropped 1 base, with 15 bases sitting between them. The CDR3 loop reads CASSLGTGSSYEQYF. As DNA, the CDR3 is TGTGCCAGCAGCCTAGGGACTGGATCGTCCTACGAGCAGTACTTC.

The CDR3 here is CASSFQRYEQYF. Here the CDR3 DNA reads TGTGCCAGCAGCTTTCAACGTTACGAGCAGTACTTC. The chain has TRBV7-9 and TRBJ2-7; D not resolved. V dropped 3 bases and J dropped 4 bases, with 7 bases sitting between them. Germline V gene lookup returns CDR1 SEHNR and CDR2 FQNEAQ (reference sequence). CDR3 length equals 12 residues.

V and J are TRBV4-3 and TRBJ2-2; 11 bases are a match to TRBD2. The CDR3 sequence is 18 residues long. The germline V gene has CDR1 LGHNA and CDR2 YSLEER. V lost 3 bases, J lost 2 bases, and 8 bases stayed unmatched. CDR3 in amino acids: CASSHIGTSGRNTGELFF. As DNA, the CDR3 is TGCGCCAGCAGCCATATCGGGACTAGCGGAAGAAACACCGGGGAGCTGTTTTTT.

This chain uses TRBV28 with TRBJ2-2; TRBD2 aligns across 7 bases. This CDR3 comprises 15 residues. V was pared by 4 bases and J by 2 bases, with 4 bases of the junction left unmatched. Germline-derived CDR1 and CDR2 are MDHEN and SYDVKM. The CDR3 coding sequence is TGTGCCAGCAGTTCTAGCGGTCTAAACACCGGGGAGCTGTTTTTT. It encodes CASSSSGLNTGELFF.

The chain carries TRBV29-1 and TRBJ2-1; 14 bases fit TRBD2. V was clipped by 6 bases and J by 7 bases; unmatched bases: 17. This CDR3 region has 18 residues. Per germline, CDR1 SQVTM and CDR2 ANQGSEA. CDR3 in amino acids: CSVDGLAGGTQRDNEQFF. The CDR3 nucleotides are TGCAGCGTAGATGGACTAGCGGGGGGAACCCAGCGGGATAATGAGCAGTTCTTC.

The chain has TRBV7-3 and TRBJ2-1, with no clear D. This CDR3 has 13 residues. Between the trimmed V and J ends, which lost 3 bases and 5 bases, there was a span of 8 bases. CDR1 is SGHTA and CDR2 is FQGTGA in the germline V gene. The DNA for the CDR3 is TGTGCCAGCAGCTTCCGGAGACACAATGAGCAGTTCTTC. Amino acid sequence: CASSFRRHNEQFF.

V usage is TRBV4-1 and J usage is TRBJ1-1, with D perhaps TRBD1 (6 bases). Deletions cut 0 bases from V and 4 bases from J, with 12 bases between. Per germline, CDR1 MGHRA and CDR2 YSYEKL. This CDR3 is 15 amino acids long. CDR3 protein: CASSQEPGARTEAFF. CDR3 coding DNA: TGCGCCAGCAGCCAAGAACCGGGGGCGCGCACTGAAGCTTTCTTT.

The rearrangement links TRBV9 to TRBJ2-7; D not resolved. Germline CDR1 is SGDLS and CDR2 is YYNGEE. The CDR3 loop spans 14 amino acids. V lost 3 bases and J lost 0, with 10 bases in between. CDR3: CASSAGPNSYEQYF. The DNA for the CDR3 is TGTGCCAGCAGCGCCGGGCCGAACTCCTACGAGCAGTACTTC.

This clone showed up just once. CDR3: CASSPKDTSYEQYF. The CDR3 DNA reads as TGTGCCAGCTCACCAAAGGACACTTCCTACGAGCAGTACTTC. The genes are TRBV18 and TRBJ2-7; TRBD1 might be the D (5 bases). The CDR3 has 14 residues. V was pared by 2 bases and J by 1 base, with 9 bases between. Germline assignment: CDR1 KGHSH and CDR2 LQKENI.

The chain combines TRBV28 with TRBJ1-3, with D possibly TRBD1 on 6 matching bases. V shed 7 bases and J shed 4 bases, with 20 bases lying between them. The CDR3 consists of 16 residues. CDR1 and CDR2 from the germline V gene are MDHEN and SYDVKM. CDR3 nucleotides: TGTGCCAGCACTACCCCGGGGGCTCGGCTCGGAAACACCATATATTTT. This encodes CASTTPGARLGNTIYF.

This chain links TRBV7-6 with TRBJ1-3; D is unclear. CDR3 length: 16 residues. V was cut by 5 bases and J by 0 bases, with 14 bases left in between. Looked up from germline, CDR1 is SGHVS and CDR2 is FNYEAQ. CDR3 sequence: CASSRGLLSSGNTIYF. The CDR3 DNA follows: TGTGCCAGCAGCCGTGGACTGCTTAGCTCTGGAAACACCATATATTTT.

On this clone itself: At the DNA level, this CDR3 is encoded by other sequences in the same sample as well. The chain employs TRBV20-1 and TRBJ2-3; the D is unclear. The CDR3 runs to 11 residues. Deletions cut 5 bases from V and 3 bases from J, with 6 bases between. The germline gives CDR1 DFQATT, CDR2 SNEGSKA (reference sequence). The CDR3 protein is CSAPRTDTQYF. The CDR3 nucleotides are TGCAGTGCTCCGAGGACAGATACGCAGTATTTT.

In the case of this clone: This same CDR3 is encoded by further DNA sequences in the sample. The chain carries TRBV5-1 and TRBJ2-5, with D hard to call. From germline, CDR1 is SGHRS and CDR2 YFSETQ. CDR3 length: 12 amino acids. V gave up 7 bases and J gave up 1 base, with 8 bases separating them. CDR3 in DNA: TGCGCCAGCCGGCAAGCCCAAGAGACCCAGTACTTC. Amino acid sequence: CASRQAQETQYF.

The J gene is TRBJ2-3, the V gene TRBV5-1, with TRBD2 matching over 10 bases. This CDR3 spans 18 amino acids. Germline V CDR1 and CDR2: SGHRS, YFSETQ. V lost 0 bases, J lost 0 bases, and 7 bases stayed unmatched. CDR3: CASSLVTSGSTSTDTQYF. DNA of the CDR3: TGCGCCAGCAGCTTGGTGACTAGCGGGTCTACTAGCACAGATACGCAGTATTTT.

Of note for this clone: A much larger clone is a single base away; this may be a read error. This sample also contains other DNA sequences that code for the same CDR3. The J gene is TRBJ2-1, the V gene TRBV4-1; D ambiguous. Germline CDR1 MGHRA, CDR2 YSYEKL. Trimming stripped 1 base from V and 0 bases from J, with 7 bases between. This CDR3 has 15 amino acids. CDR3 DNA sequence: TGCGCCAGCAGCCAAGGGGGTAGCTCCTACAATGAGCAGTTCTTC. The encoded protein is CASSQGGSSYNEQFF.

The chain combines TRBV2 with TRBJ1-1; no clear D gene. CDR1 is SNHLY and CDR2 is FYNNEI in the germline V gene. CDR3 length equals 12 residues. V gave up 6 bases and J gave up 8 bases, with 13 bases separating them. The CDR3 here is CASSQVPIEAFF. For the CDR3, the DNA is TGTGCCAGCAGCCAGGTTCCCATAGAAGCTTTCTTT. The whole variable domain, remainder taken from reference TRBV2 and TRBJ1-1, is EPEVTQTPSHQVTQMGQEVILRCVPISNHLYFYWYRQILGQKVEFLVSFYNNEISEKSEIFDDQFSVERPDGSNFTLKIRSTKLEDSAMYFCASSQVPIEAFFGQGTRLTVV.

To note about this clone: Other DNA sequences in this specimen translate into the identical CDR3. The V and J genes are TRBV5-1 and TRBJ2-7; 7 bases fit TRBD2. The V gene's germline CDR1 is SGHRS and CDR2 YFSETQ. This CDR3 has 14 amino acids. The J segment lost 0 bases and the V segment lost 3 bases, leaving 3 bases of the junction unmatched. CDR3 protein: CASSSGLVSYEQYF. CDR3 bases: TGCGCCAGCAGCTCCGGACTAGTCTCCTACGAGCAGTACTTC.

CDR3 DNA sequence: TGTGCCAGCAGCGTCCAGGACACAGGGATCTATGGCTACACCTTC. Amino acid sequence: CASSVQDTGIYGYTF. J is TRBJ1-2 and V is TRBV9; perhaps TRBD1 as D (6 bases). The germline V gene encodes CDR1 SGDLS and CDR2 YYNGEE. The CDR3 has 15 amino acids. V was clipped by 2 bases and J by 4 bases, with 15 bases between them.

The chain couples TRBV28 to TRBJ1-2; no definite D call. Germline V gene data show CDR1 as MDHEN and CDR2 as SYDVKM. The ends were cut back, 5 bases at V and 5 bases at J, with 12 bases in the middle. CDR3 length: 13 residues. The CDR3 DNA follows: TGTGCCAGCAGTCCACGGACGGTGTATGGCTACACCTTC. Translating it yields CASSPRTVYGYTF.

The CDR3 sequence: CASTPQGALNYGYTF. For the CDR3, the DNA is TGTGCCAGCACCCCACAGGGGGCCCTTAACTATGGCTACACCTTC. This sequence joins TRBV2 and TRBJ1-2; 9 nucleotides align to TRBD1. CDR1 is SNHLY, CDR2 FYNNEI, per germline. The CDR3 covers 15 residues. The ends lost 7 bases at V and 1 base at J; junction bases unmatched: 7.

The chain couples TRBV5-1 to TRBJ2-2; D may be TRBD1 or TRBD2 (5 bases each). Germline lookup yields CDR1 SGHRS and CDR2 YFSETQ. V gave up 0 bases and J gave up 1 base, with 10 bases separating them. This CDR3 has 16 amino acids. The CDR3 loop is CASSLVGTENTGELFF. Here the CDR3 DNA reads TGCGCCAGCAGCTTGGTAGGGACGGAGAACACCGGGGAGCTGTTTTTT. The full variable domain, with the rest looked up from reference TRBV5-1 and TRBJ2-2, is KAGVTQTPRYLIKTRGQQVTLSCSPISGHRSVSWYQQTPGQGLQFLFEYFSETQRNKGNFPGRFSGRQFSNSRSEMNVSTLELGDSALYLCASSLVGTENTGELFFGEGSRLTVL.

This clone is a singleton in its sample. The gene calls are TRBV6-1 and TRBJ2-7; 9 positions match TRBD2. CDR3 length equals 14 residues. Germline V gene sequence: CDR1 MNHNS, CDR2 SASEGT. With 9 bases clipped from V and 2 bases from J, the junction kept 8 bases outside the gene matches. The CDR3 is CASQKTSGTYEQYF. CDR3 coding DNA: TGTGCCAGTCAGAAGACTAGCGGCACCTACGAGCAGTACTTC.

V gene TRBV7-3 combines with J gene TRBJ2-2; 9 nucleotides agree with TRBD2. The CDR3 loop spans 15 amino acids. Trimming took 4 bases from V and 0 from J; bases not matched to a gene: 0. Per the germline V gene, CDR1 is SGHTA and CDR2 is FQGTGA. The CDR3: CASSSSGANTGELFF. CDR3 DNA: TGTGCCAGCAGCTCTAGCGGGGCGAACACCGGGGAGCTGTTTTTT.

This clone was observed a single time. The J gene is TRBJ2-5, the V gene TRBV10-2; D possibly uses TRBD1 or TRBD2 (5 bases each). The DNA end is more similar to TRBJ2-7, so the J call may be wrong. Germline lookup yields CDR1 WSHSY and CDR2 SAAADI. There are 14 residues in the CDR3. The CDR3 loop is CASRKGPGNYEQYF. The CDR3 bases are TGCGCCAGCAGGAAGGGGCCGGGGAACTACGAGCAGTACTTC.

The V call is TRBV29-1, the J call TRBJ1-3; TRBD1 matches at 9 bases. Losses at the gene ends were 5 bases for V and 4 bases for J; bases not matched to a gene: 6. From germline, CDR1 is SQVTM and CDR2 ANQGSEA. The CDR3 totals 14 residues. CDR3 sequence: CSVWDRDSGNTIYF. The CDR3 nucleotides read TGCAGCGTTTGGGACAGGGACTCGGGAAACACCATATATTTT. The variable domain in full, with the rest retrieved from reference TRBV29-1 and TRBJ1-3, is SAVISQKPSRDICQRGTSLTIQCQVDSQVTMMFWYRQQPGQSLTLIATANQGSEATYESGFVIDKFPISRPNLTFSTLTVSNMSPEDSSIYLCSVWDRDSGNTIYFGEGSWLTVV.

This clone appeared a few times. The V and J genes are TRBV10-3 and TRBJ1-4; tentatively, D is TRBD1 (6 bases). The CDR3 totals 17 residues. CDR1 is ENHRY, CDR2 SYGVKD, per germline. Deletions cut 0 bases from V and 3 bases from J, with 14 bases between. The DNA for the CDR3 is TGTGCCATCAGTGAGTCGCTGGGGGGCTGGTCTAATGAAAAACTGTTTTTT. Protein product: CAISESLGGWSNEKLFF.

This sequence joins TRBV15 and TRBJ1-4, with D perhaps TRBD1 (6 bases). Germline assignment: CDR1 LNHNV and CDR2 YYDKDF (reference sequence). This CDR3 is 14 amino acids long. V dropped 8 bases and J dropped 8 bases, with 18 bases sitting between them. The CDR3 loop is CATRRGGVGEKLFF. The CDR3 DNA sequence: TGTGCCACCCGGAGGGGGGGTGTTGGGGAAAAACTGTTTTTT.

The chain uses TRBV7-8 and TRBJ2-7; tentative D call: TRBD2 (6 bases). The CDR3 has 14 amino acids. Per germline, CDR1 SGHVS and CDR2 FQNEAQ. V was pared by 0 bases and J by 7 bases, with 13 bases between. CDR3 coding DNA: TGTGCCAGCAGCTTAGCGGGGGGAGTGGGAGAGCAGTACTTC. Translation: CASSLAGGVGEQYF.

The chain uses TRBV6-6 and TRBJ2-7; D perhaps matches TRBD2 (6 bases). Trimming took off 7 bases at V and 0 bases at J, with 16 bases between the two ends. The CDR3 contains 15 residues. Germline V CDR1 and CDR2: MNHNY, SVGAGI (reference sequence). As DNA, the CDR3 is TGTGCCAGCACCTCTCCGGGACTTCCCTCCTACGAGCAGTACTTC. Amino acids: CASTSPGLPSYEQYF.